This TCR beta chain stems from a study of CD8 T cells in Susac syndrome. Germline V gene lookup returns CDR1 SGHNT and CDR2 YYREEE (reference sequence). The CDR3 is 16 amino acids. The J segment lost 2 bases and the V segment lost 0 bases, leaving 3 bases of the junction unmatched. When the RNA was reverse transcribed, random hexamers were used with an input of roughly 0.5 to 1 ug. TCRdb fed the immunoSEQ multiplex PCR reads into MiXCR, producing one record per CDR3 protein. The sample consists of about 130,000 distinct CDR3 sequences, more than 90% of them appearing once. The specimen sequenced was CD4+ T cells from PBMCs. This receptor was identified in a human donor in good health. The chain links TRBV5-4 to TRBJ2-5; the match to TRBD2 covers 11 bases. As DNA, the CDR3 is TGTGCCAGCAGCTTGGGACTAGCGGGATCGCAAGAGACCCAGTACTTC. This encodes CASSLGLAGSQETQYF.